Included here is one T cell receptor beta chain sequence, with context. The junction does not match germline at one end; this may be a read error. One entry per CDR3 protein, called by TCRdb with MiXCR from the RT-PCR reads. The table records about 540,000 distinct CDR3 sequences, approximately 24% of them present only once. Germline CDR1 is KGHSH and CDR2 is LQKENI. CDR3 length equals 16 residues. This entry belongs to a study of response to subunit inactivated influenza vaccine. The same data also went into a second study, on T cells expressing NK-cell markers. That paper states: 5'RACE template switching with UMIs generated TCR beta cDNA. Repertoires of TCR beta were obtained from T cells sorted as CD3+CD56+NKG2C+, CD3+CD56+NKG2C- and CD3+CD56-NKG2C+. Out of eight donors sequenced, seven tested HCMV-seropositive and the remaining one seronegative. For six donors, the dominant NKG2C+ clonotypes made up about 1.0-7.5% of their CD8+ T cells. These clonotypes also led the CD3+CD56-NKG2C+ fraction in a few donors.

This sequence originates from a man aged 45-65 years who received an inactivated influenza vaccine. This chain connects TRBV18 to TRBJ2-1; D tentatively reads TRBD1 or TRBD2 (6 bases each). This material consisted of CD4+ T cells sorted from PBMCs, taken less than 13 days after vaccination. CDR3 nucleotides: TGTGCCAGCTTACCAGGGGCCGGGGGCTCCTACAATGAGCAGTTCTTC. Its translation is CASLPGAGGSYNEQFF.